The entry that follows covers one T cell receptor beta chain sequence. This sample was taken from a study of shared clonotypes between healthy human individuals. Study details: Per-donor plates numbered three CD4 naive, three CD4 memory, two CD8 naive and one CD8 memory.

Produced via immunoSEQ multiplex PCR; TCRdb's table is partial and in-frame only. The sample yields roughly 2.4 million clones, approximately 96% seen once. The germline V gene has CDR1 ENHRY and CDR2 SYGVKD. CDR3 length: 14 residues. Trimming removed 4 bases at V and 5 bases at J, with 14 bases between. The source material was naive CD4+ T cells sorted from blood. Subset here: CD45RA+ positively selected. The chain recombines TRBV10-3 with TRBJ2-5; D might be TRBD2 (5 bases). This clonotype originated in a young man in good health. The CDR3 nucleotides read TGTGCCATCAGTGGAGCGGCGGTCGGGGAGACCCAGTACTTC. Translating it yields CAISGAAVGETQYF.